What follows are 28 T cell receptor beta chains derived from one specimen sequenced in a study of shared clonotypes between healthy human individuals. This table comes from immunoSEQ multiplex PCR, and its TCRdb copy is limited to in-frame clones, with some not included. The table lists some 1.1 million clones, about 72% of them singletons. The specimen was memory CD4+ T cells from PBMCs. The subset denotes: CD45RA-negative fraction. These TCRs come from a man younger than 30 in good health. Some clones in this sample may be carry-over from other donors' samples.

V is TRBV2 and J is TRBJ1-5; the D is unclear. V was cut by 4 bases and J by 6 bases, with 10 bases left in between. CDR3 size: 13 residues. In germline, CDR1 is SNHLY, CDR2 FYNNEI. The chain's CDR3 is CASSGQLTQPQHF. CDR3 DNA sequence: TGTGCCAGCAGTGGACAATTAACTCAGCCCCAGCATTTT. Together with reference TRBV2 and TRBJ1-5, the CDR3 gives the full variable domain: EPEVTQTPSHQVTQMGQEVILRCVPISNHLYFYWYRQILGQKVEFLVSFYNNEISEKSEIFDDQFSVERPDGSNFTLKIRSTKLEDSAMYFCASSGQLTQPQHFGDGTRLSIL.

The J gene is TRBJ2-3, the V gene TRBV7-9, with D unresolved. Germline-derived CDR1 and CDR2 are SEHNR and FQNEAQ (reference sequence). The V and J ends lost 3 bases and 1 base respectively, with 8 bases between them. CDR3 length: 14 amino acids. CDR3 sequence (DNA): TGTGCCAGCAGCTTCAGAGAACGCACAGATACGCAGTATTTT. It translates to CASSFRERTDTQYF.

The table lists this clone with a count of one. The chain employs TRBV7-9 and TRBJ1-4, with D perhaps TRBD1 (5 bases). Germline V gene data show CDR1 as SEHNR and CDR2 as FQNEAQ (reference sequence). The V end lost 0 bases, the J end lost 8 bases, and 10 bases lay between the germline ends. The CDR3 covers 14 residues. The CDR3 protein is CASSLASGGEKLFF. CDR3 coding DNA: TGTGCCAGCAGCTTAGCATCTGGGGGAGAAAAACTGTTTTTT.

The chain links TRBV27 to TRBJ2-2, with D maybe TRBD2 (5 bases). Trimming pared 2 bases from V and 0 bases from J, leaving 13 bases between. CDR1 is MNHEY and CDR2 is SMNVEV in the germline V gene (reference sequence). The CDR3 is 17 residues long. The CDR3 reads CASSLRGWSTNTGELFF. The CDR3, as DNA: TGTGCCAGCAGTTTACGGGGTTGGTCAACGAACACCGGGGAGCTGTTTTTT.

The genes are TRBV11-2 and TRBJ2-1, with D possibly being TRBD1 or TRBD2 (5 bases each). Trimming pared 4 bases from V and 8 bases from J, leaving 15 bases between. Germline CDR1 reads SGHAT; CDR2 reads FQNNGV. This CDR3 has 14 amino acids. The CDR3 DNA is TGTGCCAGCAGCTCATTATTCCGGGACGATGAGCAGTTCTTC. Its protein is CASSSLFRDDEQFF.

CDR3 nucleotides: TGTGCCAGCAGCTTCGGACTAGCGGGAGCCTCCACAGATACGCAGTATTTT. Its protein product is CASSFGLAGASTDTQYF. The chain recombines TRBV9 with TRBJ2-3, with 13 nucleotides matching TRBD2. J gave up 2 bases and V 4 bases, and 7 bases lay outside the gene matches. Germline lookup yields CDR1 SGDLS and CDR2 YYNGEE. The CDR3 is 17 amino acids.

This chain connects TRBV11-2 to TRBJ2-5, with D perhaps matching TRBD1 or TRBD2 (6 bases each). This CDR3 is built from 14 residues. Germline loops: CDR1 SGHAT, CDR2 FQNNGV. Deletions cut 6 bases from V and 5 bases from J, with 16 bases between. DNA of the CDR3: TGTGCCAGCAGTCCTAGACGGGGGCAGGAGACCCAGTACTTC. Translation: CASSPRRGQETQYF.

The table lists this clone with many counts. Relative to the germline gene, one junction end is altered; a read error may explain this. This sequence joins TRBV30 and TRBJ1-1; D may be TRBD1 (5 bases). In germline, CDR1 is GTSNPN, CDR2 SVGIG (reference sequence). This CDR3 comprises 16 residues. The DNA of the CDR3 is TGTGCCCGGAGGGTCGGGGGGGGAAGTGCGAACACTGAAGCTTTCTTT. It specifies CARRVGGGSANTEAFF.

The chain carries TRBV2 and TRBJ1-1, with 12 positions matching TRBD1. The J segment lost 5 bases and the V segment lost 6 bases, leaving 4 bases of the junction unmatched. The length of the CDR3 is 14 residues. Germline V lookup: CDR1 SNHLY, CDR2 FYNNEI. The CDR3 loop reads CASRGTGGRTEAFF. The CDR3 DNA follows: TGTGCCAGCAGAGGGACAGGGGGCAGGACTGAAGCTTTCTTT.

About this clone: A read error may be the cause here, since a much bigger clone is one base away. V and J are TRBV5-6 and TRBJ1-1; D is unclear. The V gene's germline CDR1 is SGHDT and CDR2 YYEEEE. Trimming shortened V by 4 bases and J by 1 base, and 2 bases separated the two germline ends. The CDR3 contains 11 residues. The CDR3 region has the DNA TGTGCCAGCAGCCGGAACACTGAAGCTTTCTTT. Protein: CASSRNTEAFF.

Here the CDR3 reads CASSESGRGYEQYF. In DNA, the CDR3 is TGTGCCAGCAGTGAATCGGGACGGGGCTACGAGCAGTACTTC. The gene calls are TRBV25-1 and TRBJ2-7, with D possibly called TRBD1 or TRBD2 (5 bases each). The CDR3 has 14 residues. V shed 1 base and J shed 3 bases, with 10 bases lying between them. The germline gives CDR1 MGHDK, CDR2 SYGVNS.

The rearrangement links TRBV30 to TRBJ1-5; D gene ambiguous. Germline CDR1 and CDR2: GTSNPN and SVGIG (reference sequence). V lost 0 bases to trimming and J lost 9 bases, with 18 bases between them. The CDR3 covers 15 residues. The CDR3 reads CAWSVLGNLARPQHF. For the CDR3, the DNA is TGTGCCTGGAGTGTACTAGGTAATCTCGCGAGGCCCCAGCATTTT.

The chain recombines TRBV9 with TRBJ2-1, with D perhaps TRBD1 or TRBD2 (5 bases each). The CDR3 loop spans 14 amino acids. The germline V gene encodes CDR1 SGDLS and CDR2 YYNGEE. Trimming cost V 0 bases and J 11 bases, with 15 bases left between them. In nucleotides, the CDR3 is TGTGCCAGCAGCGTAGAGGCCACGGGGACCAAGCAGTTCTTC. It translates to CASSVEATGTKQFF.

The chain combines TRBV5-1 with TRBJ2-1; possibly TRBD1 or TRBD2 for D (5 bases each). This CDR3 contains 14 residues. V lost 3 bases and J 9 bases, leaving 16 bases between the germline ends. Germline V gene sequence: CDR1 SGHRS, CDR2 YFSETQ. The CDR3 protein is CASSSGTISIEQFF. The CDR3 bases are TGCGCCAGCAGCTCCGGGACCATAAGTATTGAGCAGTTCTTC. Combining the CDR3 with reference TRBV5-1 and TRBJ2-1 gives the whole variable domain KAGVTQTPRYLIKTRGQQVTLSCSPISGHRSVSWYQQTPGQGLQFLFEYFSETQRNKGNFPGRFSGRQFSNSRSEMNVSTLELGDSALYLCASSSGTISIEQFFGPGTRLTVL.

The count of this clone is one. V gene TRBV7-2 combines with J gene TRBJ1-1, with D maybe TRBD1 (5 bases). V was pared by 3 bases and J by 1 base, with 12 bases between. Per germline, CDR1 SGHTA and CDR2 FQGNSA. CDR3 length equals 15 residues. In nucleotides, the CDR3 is TGTGCCAGCAGCTTTTCGGGGGTTAAGAACACTGAAGCTTTCTTT. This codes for CASSFSGVKNTEAFF. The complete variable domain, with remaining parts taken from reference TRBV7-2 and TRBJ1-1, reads GAGVSQSPSNKVTEKGKDVELRCDPISGHTALYWYRQSLGQGLEFLIYFQGNSAPDKSGLPSDRFSAERTGGSVSTLTIQRTQQEDSAVYLCASSFSGVKNTEAFFGQGTRLTVV.

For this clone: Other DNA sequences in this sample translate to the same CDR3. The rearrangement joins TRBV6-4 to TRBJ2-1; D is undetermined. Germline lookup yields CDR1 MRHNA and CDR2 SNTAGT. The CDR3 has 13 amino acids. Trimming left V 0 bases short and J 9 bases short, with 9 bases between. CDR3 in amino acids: CASSDSKYSEQFF. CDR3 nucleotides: TGTGCCAGCAGTGACTCGAAATACTCTGAGCAGTTCTTC.

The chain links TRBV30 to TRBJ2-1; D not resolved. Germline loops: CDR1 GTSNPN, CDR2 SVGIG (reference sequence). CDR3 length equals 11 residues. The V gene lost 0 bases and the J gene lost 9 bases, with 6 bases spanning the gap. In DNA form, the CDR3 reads TGTGCCTGGAGTGTGGGGTCTGAGCAGTTCTTC. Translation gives CAWSVGSEQFF.

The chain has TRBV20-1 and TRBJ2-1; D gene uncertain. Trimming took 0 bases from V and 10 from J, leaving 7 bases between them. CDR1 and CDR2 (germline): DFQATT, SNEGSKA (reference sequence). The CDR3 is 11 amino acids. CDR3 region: CSAREQREQFF. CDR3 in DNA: TGCAGTGCTAGAGAACAGCGAGAGCAGTTCTTC.

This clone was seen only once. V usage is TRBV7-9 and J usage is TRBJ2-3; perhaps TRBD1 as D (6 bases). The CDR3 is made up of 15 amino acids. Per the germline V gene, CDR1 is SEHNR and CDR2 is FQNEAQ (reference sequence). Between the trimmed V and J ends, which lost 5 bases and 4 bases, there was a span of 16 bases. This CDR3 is CASSPGTPRSDTQYF. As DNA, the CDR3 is TGTGCCAGCAGCCCAGGGACACCCAGGTCAGATACGCAGTATTTT.

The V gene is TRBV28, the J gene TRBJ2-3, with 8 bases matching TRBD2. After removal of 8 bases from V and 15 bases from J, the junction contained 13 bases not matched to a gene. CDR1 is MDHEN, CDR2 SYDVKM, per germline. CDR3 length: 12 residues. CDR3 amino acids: CASQAGGGGVYF. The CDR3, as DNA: TGTGCCAGCCAGGCGGGGGGAGGGGGTGTATATTTT.

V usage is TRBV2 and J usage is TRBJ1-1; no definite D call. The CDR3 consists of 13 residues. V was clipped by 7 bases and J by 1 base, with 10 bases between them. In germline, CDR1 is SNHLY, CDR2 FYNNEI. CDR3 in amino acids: CASTLNPNTEAFF. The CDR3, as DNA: TGTGCCAGCACACTGAATCCGAACACTGAAGCTTTCTTT.

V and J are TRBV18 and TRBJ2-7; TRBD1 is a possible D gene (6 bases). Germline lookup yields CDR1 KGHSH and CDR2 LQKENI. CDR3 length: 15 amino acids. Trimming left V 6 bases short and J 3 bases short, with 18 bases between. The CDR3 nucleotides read TGTGCCAGCTCCCCCGGACAGAATGGGGGCTACGAGCAGTACTTC. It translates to CASSPGQNGGYEQYF.

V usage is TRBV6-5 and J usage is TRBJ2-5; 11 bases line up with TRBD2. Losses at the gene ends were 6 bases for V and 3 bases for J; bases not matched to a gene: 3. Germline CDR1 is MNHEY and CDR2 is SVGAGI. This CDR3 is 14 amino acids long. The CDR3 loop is CASRLTSGEETQYF. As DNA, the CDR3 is TGTGCCAGCAGATTGACTAGCGGGGAAGAGACCCAGTACTTC.

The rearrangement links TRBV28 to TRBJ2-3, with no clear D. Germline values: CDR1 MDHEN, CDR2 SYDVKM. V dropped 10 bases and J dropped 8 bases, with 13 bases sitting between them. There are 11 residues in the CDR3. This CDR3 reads CATQDPFTQYF. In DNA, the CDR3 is TGTGCCACCCAAGACCCGTTTACGCAGTATTTT.

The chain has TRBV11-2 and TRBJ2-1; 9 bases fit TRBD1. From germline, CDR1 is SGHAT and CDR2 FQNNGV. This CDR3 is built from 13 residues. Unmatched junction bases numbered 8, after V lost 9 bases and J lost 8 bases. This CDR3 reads CASRGQGRDEQFF. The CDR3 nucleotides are TGTGCCAGTCGAGGACAGGGGCGGGATGAGCAGTTCTTC.

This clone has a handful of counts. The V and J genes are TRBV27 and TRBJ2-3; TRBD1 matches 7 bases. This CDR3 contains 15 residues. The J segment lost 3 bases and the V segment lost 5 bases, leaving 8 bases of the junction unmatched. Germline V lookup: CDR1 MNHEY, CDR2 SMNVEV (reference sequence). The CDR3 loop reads CASSPGQVVTDTQYF. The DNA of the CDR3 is TGTGCCAGCAGTCCCGGACAGGTAGTGACAGATACGCAGTATTTT.

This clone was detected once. The CDR3 is CASSRKPRDRVYEQYF. The CDR3 coding sequence is TGTGCCAGTAGTCGCAAGCCCCGGGACAGGGTATACGAGCAGTACTTC. The rearrangement joins TRBV19 to TRBJ2-7; 9 nucleotides agree with TRBD1. Per germline, CDR1 LNHDA and CDR2 SQIVND (reference sequence). The ends lost 5 bases at V and 4 bases at J; junction bases unmatched: 12. The length of the CDR3 is 16 residues.

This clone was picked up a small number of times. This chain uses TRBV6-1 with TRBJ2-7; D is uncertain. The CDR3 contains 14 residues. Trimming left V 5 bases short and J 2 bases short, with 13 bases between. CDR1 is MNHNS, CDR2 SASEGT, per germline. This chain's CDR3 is CASSSIDKTYEQYF. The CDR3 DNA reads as TGTGCCAGCAGTTCTATCGACAAGACCTACGAGCAGTACTTC.